This T cell receptor (beta chain) emerged from a study of blood T cell repertoires in COVID-19. Authors' data handling: Counts of nucleated cells, estimated from reference gene primer amplification, were obtained. Measured with immunoSEQ multiplex PCR; TCRdb has only the in-frame clones, and not every one. The D gene and trimming were derived from the DNA, and the V and J assignments and clone size from that table. In the table there are over 200,000 clones, more than 75% of which are singletons. CDR1 is SNHLY, CDR2 FYNNEI, per germline. This CDR3 is built from 15 residues. J was trimmed by 4 bases and V by 3 bases; bases with no gene match: 6.

Sequencing used peripheral blood. V gene TRBV2 combines with J gene TRBJ1-3; 7 bases agree with TRBD1. This TCR was sampled from a woman in her 30s who had recovered from COVID-19. For the CDR3, the DNA is TGTGCCAGCAGTGAGTCGAGGGGGCGAGGAAACACCATATATTTT. It codes for CASSESRGRGNTIYF.